Detailed here is one TCR beta chain. The entry originates in a study of blood T cell repertoires in COVID-19. The wider study: Italy, Spain and the United States were the sources of the convalescent and acute COVID-19 samples. In each case, the material was cDNA or gDNA derived from T cells, B-cell-depleted T cells, or PBMCs.

The CDR3 runs 19 residues. Original processing methods: Scientists estimated how many nucleated cells there were by amplifying reference gene primers. The method was immunoSEQ multiplex PCR; TCRdb's version includes in-frame clones alone and lacks a portion of them. V, J and clone size are those of that table, while D and trimming were read from the DNA. The data contain some 70,000 clones, roughly 77% of them singletons. This sequence was found in a woman in her 70s with acute or convalescent COVID-19. Material for sequencing was peripheral blood. This chain joins TRBV21-1 and TRBJ2-3; the table's TRBD2 call for D was not verified on the DNA. TRBV21-1 is labeled a pseudogene. Written as DNA, the CDR3 is TGTGCCAGCAGCACGAGGGGTCGCGGGACCAACCTTTGCACAGATACGCAGTATTTT. The encoded protein is CASSTRGRGTNLCTDTQYF.